The rows below give T cell receptor beta chains drawn from one sample of a study of blood T cells in healthy people across ages. MiXCR was run by TCRdb on the 5' RACE reads, yielding one entry per CDR3 protein. Of hundreds of thousands of distinct CDR3 sequences in the sample, under 35% were seen once. Sequencing was carried out using blood. The receptors come from a woman aged 80 or older in good health. Each CDR3 is given with its conserved first and last residue. D genes are given only for firm matches. Not all rows give a size; the values are once, few, many and, for expanded clones, a class.

v_gene: TRBV5-5; d_gene: TRBD1; abundance: many; j_gene: TRBJ2-7; CDR3nt: TGTGCCAGCAGCCCTTACAGACAGGGGATGAGGAACGAGCAGTACTTC; CDR3aa: CASSPYRQGMRNEQYF
v_gene: TRBV7-2; d_gene: -; abundance: many; j_gene: TRBJ2-5; CDR3nt: TGTGCCAGCAGCTTAGAGGGGGGGTCGGAGACCCAGTACTTC; CDR3aa: CASSLEGGSETQYF
v_gene: TRBV30; d_gene: -; abundance: few; j_gene: TRBJ2-3; CDR3nt: TGTGCCTGGGGGAGGATCACAGATACGCAGTATTTT; CDR3aa: CAWGRITDTQYF
v_gene: TRBV4-3; d_gene: -; abundance: -; j_gene: TRBJ2-3; CDR3nt: TGCGCCAGCAGTCGACTTTCTGGCGGGACCCAGGATACGCAGTATTTT; CDR3aa: CASSRLSGGTQDTQYF
v_gene: TRBV11-2; d_gene: -; abundance: many; j_gene: TRBJ2-1; CDR3nt: TGTGCCAGCAGCCCCAATGAGCGATGGAGCTCCTACAATGAGCAGTTCTTC; CDR3aa: CASSPNERWSSYNEQFF
v_gene: TRBV20-1; d_gene: -; abundance: few; j_gene: TRBJ1-2; CDR3nt: TGCAGTGCTCCCGTGGGGGGTAGCTATGGCTACACCTTC; CDR3aa: CSAPVGGSYGYTF
v_gene: TRBV13; d_gene: -; abundance: -; j_gene: TRBJ2-3; CDR3nt: TGTGCCAGCCCGGCCCCTGTAGGCTTCATAGATACGCAGTATTTT; CDR3aa: CASPAPVGFIDTQYF
v_gene: TRBV25-1; d_gene: TRBD1; abundance: many; j_gene: TRBJ1-2; CDR3nt: TGTGCCAGCAAAGGGACAGGAGTTACTGGCTACACCTTC; CDR3aa: CASKGTGVTGYTF
v_gene: TRBV25-1; d_gene: -; abundance: many; j_gene: TRBJ1-5; CDR3nt: TGTGCCAGCAGGCAGTCAGGGGGCAATCAGCCCCAGCATTTT; CDR3aa: CASRQSGGNQPQHF
v_gene: TRBV6-1; d_gene: TRBD2; abundance: few; j_gene: TRBJ2-4; CDR3nt: TGTGCCAGCAGTGCCGGGACTAGCGGGGGGGCCCGGATGTCCAAAAACATTCAGTACTTC; CDR3aa: CASSAGTSGGARMSKNIQYF
v_gene: TRBV5-1; d_gene: -; abundance: few; j_gene: TRBJ1-4; CDR3nt: TGCGCCAGCAGCTTGTCACAGCTTAATGAAAAACTGTTTTTT; CDR3aa: CASSLSQLNEKLFF
v_gene: TRBV28; d_gene: -; abundance: -; j_gene: TRBJ1-5; CDR3nt: TGTGCCTTTGGGCAGGGCGGCAATCAGCCCCAGCATTTT; CDR3aa: CAFGQGGNQPQHF
v_gene: TRBV6-2/TRBV6-3; d_gene: -; abundance: few; j_gene: TRBJ1-1; CDR3nt: TGTGCCAGCAGTTACTCTATACAGGGCCGGGCTTTCTTT; CDR3aa: CASSYSIQGRAFF
v_gene: TRBV6-5; d_gene: -; abundance: few; j_gene: TRBJ1-6; CDR3nt: TGTGCCAGCAGTTACTCTCGAATTCACAGCTCCGCCTATAATTCACCCCTCCACTTT; CDR3aa: CASSYSRIHSSAYNSPLHF
v_gene: TRBV29-1; d_gene: -; abundance: -; j_gene: TRBJ1-1; CDR3nt: TGCAGCGTCCTCGGGGGGTTTAACACTGTAGCTTTCTTT; CDR3aa: CSVLGGFNTVAFF
v_gene: TRBV2; d_gene: -; abundance: many; j_gene: TRBJ2-1; CDR3nt: TGTGCCAGCAACCAGGCGGCACCTGGGGAGCAGTTCTTC; CDR3aa: CASNQAAPGEQFF
v_gene: TRBV12-3/TRBV12-4; d_gene: -; abundance: many; j_gene: TRBJ1-1; CDR3nt: TGTGCCAGCATTCCCACAGGTTGGAACACTGAAGCTTTCTTT; CDR3aa: CASIPTGWNTEAFF
v_gene: TRBV28; d_gene: -; abundance: -; j_gene: TRBJ2-7; CDR3nt: TGTGCCAGCAATTCCGGCGGGCAGGGGTACTACGAGCAGTACTTC; CDR3aa: CASNSGGQGYYEQYF
v_gene: TRBV4-2; d_gene: TRBD1; abundance: -; j_gene: TRBJ1-2; CDR3nt: TGTGCCAGCAGCCAAGATCACAGGGGATATGGCTACACCTTC; CDR3aa: CASSQDHRGYGYTF
v_gene: TRBV18; d_gene: -; abundance: few; j_gene: TRBJ2-7; CDR3nt: TGTGCCAGCTCGCCGGGACGACCCGACGAGCAGTACTTC; CDR3aa: CASSPGRPDEQYF
v_gene: TRBV20-1; d_gene: -; abundance: many; j_gene: TRBJ1-2; CDR3nt: TGCAGTGCTACAATTGGGGGGGGCAGCTATGGCTACACCTTC; CDR3aa: CSATIGGGSYGYTF
v_gene: TRBV12-3/TRBV12-4; d_gene: -; abundance: -; j_gene: TRBJ2-3; CDR3nt: TGTGCCAGCAGTGGGGTGAGCACAGATACGAAGTATTTT; CDR3aa: CASSGVSTDTKYF
v_gene: TRBV7-2; d_gene: -; abundance: many; j_gene: TRBJ2-5; CDR3nt: TGTGCCAGCAGCTTACCCACCGTGGAGACCCAGTACTTC; CDR3aa: CASSLPTVETQYF
v_gene: TRBV19; d_gene: -; abundance: many; j_gene: TRBJ1-5; CDR3nt: TGTGCCAGTAGTAAGGCGCAGGCCGGGGGCAATCAGCCCCAGCATTTT; CDR3aa: CASSKAQAGGNQPQHF
v_gene: TRBV12-3/TRBV12-4; d_gene: -; abundance: many; j_gene: TRBJ1-2; CDR3nt: TGTGCCAGCAGTTCTCCTTTGGGGGCTGGCTATGGCTACACCTTC; CDR3aa: CASSSPLGAGYGYTF
v_gene: TRBV7-2; d_gene: TRBD1; abundance: -; j_gene: TRBJ1-4; CDR3nt: TGTGCCAGCAGCTTGAGCCAACCCGGGACAGGGGAAAAACTGTTTTTT; CDR3aa: CASSLSQPGTGEKLFF
v_gene: TRBV6-2/TRBV6-3; d_gene: -; abundance: many; j_gene: TRBJ2-3; CDR3nt: TGTGCCAGCAGTTACTCGATCAGGGGCCGCGGCGGCCCAGATACGCAGTATTTT; CDR3aa: CASSYSIRGRGGPDTQYF
v_gene: TRBV27; d_gene: -; abundance: many; j_gene: TRBJ2-6; CDR3nt: TGTGCCAGCGGGAGCTCTGGGGCCAACGTCCTGACTTTC; CDR3aa: CASGSSGANVLTF
v_gene: TRBV7-2; d_gene: -; abundance: many; j_gene: TRBJ1-5; CDR3nt: TGTGCCAGCAGTTTGGGTCCAAATCAGCCCCAGCATTTT; CDR3aa: CASSLGPNQPQHF
v_gene: TRBV24-1; d_gene: -; abundance: many; j_gene: TRBJ2-3; CDR3nt: TGTGCCACCAGTGATTACGCAGATACGCAGTATTTT; CDR3aa: CATSDYADTQYF
v_gene: TRBV29-1; d_gene: -; abundance: many; j_gene: TRBJ2-5; CDR3nt: TGCAGCGTCGACAGCCCAGCCCAAGAGACCCAGTACTTC; CDR3aa: CSVDSPAQETQYF
v_gene: TRBV9; d_gene: TRBD2; abundance: -; j_gene: TRBJ2-2; CDR3nt: TGTGCCAGCAGCGCCGAGGTTAGCGGGGGGAGGAGGCAGGAGCTGTTTTTT; CDR3aa: CASSAEVSGGRRQELFF
v_gene: TRBV2; d_gene: -; abundance: few; j_gene: TRBJ1-6; CDR3nt: TGTGCCAGCAGTAAAACTAGACGGTTTTTAAATTCACCCCTCCACTTT; CDR3aa: CASSKTRRFLNSPLHF
v_gene: TRBV7-2; d_gene: -; abundance: -; j_gene: TRBJ2-2; CDR3nt: TGTGCCAGCAGTTCGGCGGGGTCCACGGCCACCGGGGAGCTGTTTTTT; CDR3aa: CASSSAGSTATGELFF
v_gene: TRBV27; d_gene: TRBD2; abundance: -; j_gene: TRBJ2-2; CDR3nt: TGTGCCAGCAGTTACGGGGGGAACGGGGAGCTGTTTTTT; CDR3aa: CASSYGGNGELFF
v_gene: TRBV6-2/TRBV6-3; d_gene: -; abundance: -; j_gene: TRBJ1-5; CDR3nt: TGTGCCAGCAGTTACGGAGACAGGAAGGATAATCAGCCCCAGCATTTT; CDR3aa: CASSYGDRKDNQPQHF
v_gene: TRBV6-5; d_gene: -; abundance: many; j_gene: TRBJ2-3; CDR3nt: TGTGCCAGCAGGGCCCCTCTAACAGATACGCAGTATTTT; CDR3aa: CASRAPLTDTQYF
v_gene: TRBV5-1; d_gene: -; abundance: -; j_gene: TRBJ2-5; CDR3nt: TGCGCCAACAGCCCGGGATCTACGTCGGACACAAACCAGGAGACCCAGTACTTC; CDR3aa: CANSPGSTSDTNQETQYF
v_gene: TRBV5-5; d_gene: TRBD2; abundance: many; j_gene: TRBJ2-1; CDR3nt: TGTGCCAGCAGCTTCGACGGGACTAGCCTCAATGAGCAGTTCTTC; CDR3aa: CASSFDGTSLNEQFF
v_gene: TRBV20-1; d_gene: -; abundance: many; j_gene: TRBJ2-1; CDR3nt: TGCAGTGCTAGAGATGTGAAGATTGGCACGAATGAGCAGTTCTTC; CDR3aa: CSARDVKIGTNEQFF
v_gene: TRBV11-3; d_gene: -; abundance: many; j_gene: TRBJ2-1; CDR3nt: TGTGCCAGCAGCTTAGATCTTGGGGGAAATGAGCAGTTCTTC; CDR3aa: CASSLDLGGNEQFF
v_gene: TRBV28; d_gene: -; abundance: many; j_gene: TRBJ2-4; CDR3nt: TGTGCCAGCACCATATCCGGGGCCAAAAACATTCAGTACTTC; CDR3aa: CASTISGAKNIQYF
v_gene: TRBV2; d_gene: -; abundance: -; j_gene: TRBJ2-1; CDR3nt: TGTGCCACCAGCCCGGGCATTCAAGGCTGGTTCTTC; CDR3aa: CATSPGIQGWFF
v_gene: TRBV6-2/TRBV6-3; d_gene: TRBD2; abundance: -; j_gene: TRBJ2-5; CDR3nt: TGTGCCAGCAGGGCAACTAGCGGGGGACCGATTCAAAATGAGCAGTACTTC; CDR3aa: CASRATSGGPIQNEQYF